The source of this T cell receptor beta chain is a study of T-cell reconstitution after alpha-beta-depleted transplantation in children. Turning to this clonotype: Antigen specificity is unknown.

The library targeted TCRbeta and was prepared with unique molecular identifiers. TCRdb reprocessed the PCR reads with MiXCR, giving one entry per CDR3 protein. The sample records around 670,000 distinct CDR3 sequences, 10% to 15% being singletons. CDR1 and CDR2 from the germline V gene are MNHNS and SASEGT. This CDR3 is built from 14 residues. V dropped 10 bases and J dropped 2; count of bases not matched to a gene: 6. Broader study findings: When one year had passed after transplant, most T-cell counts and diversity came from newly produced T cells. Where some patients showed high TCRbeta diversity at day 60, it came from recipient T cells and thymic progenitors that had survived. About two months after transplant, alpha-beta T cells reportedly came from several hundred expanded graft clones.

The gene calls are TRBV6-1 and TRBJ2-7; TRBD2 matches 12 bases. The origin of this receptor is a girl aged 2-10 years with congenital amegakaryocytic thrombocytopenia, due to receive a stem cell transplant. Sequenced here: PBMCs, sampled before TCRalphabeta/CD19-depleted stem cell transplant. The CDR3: CATQRTSGTYEQYF. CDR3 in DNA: TGTGCCACCCAGAGGACTAGCGGGACCTACGAGCAGTACTTC.